Listed below are T cell receptor beta chains from one sample, sequenced in a study of cytomegalovirus exposure and HLA in healthy donors. Clones were sequenced by immunoSEQ multiplex PCR, and TCRdb holds only the in-frame ones, with some missing. The sample contains about 68,000 clones, 75% to 90% of which appear only once. Specimen: PBMCs. The receptors were gathered from a human donor in good health. Both conserved end residues are part of each CDR3. Each record gives: clone size, D gene, V gene, J gene, CDR3 protein, CDR3 DNA. D genes are given only for firm matches. Only part of the rows carry a size: once, few, many, or a class if the clone is expanded.

clone size: -
D gene: TRBD1
V gene: TRBV30
J gene: TRBJ2-2
CDR3 protein: CAWSGQGAFPGELFF
CDR3 DNA: TGTGCCTGGAGCGGACAGGGGGCCTTTCCGGGGGAGCTGTTTTTT

clone size: -
D gene: -
V gene: TRBV29-1
J gene: TRBJ1-2
CDR3 protein: CSVGQNNYGYTF
CDR3 DNA: TGCAGCGTGGGCCAAAATAACTATGGCTACACCTTC

clone size: -
D gene: -
V gene: TRBV7-8
J gene: TRBJ1-4
CDR3 protein: CASSLWTANEKLFF
CDR3 DNA: TGTGCCAGCAGCTTATGGACAGCTAATGAAAAACTGTTTTTT

clone size: -
D gene: TRBD2
V gene: TRBV27
J gene: TRBJ2-3
CDR3 protein: CASSSHSLAGTDTQYF
CDR3 DNA: TGTGCCAGCAGTTCCCATTCCCTAGCGGGGACAGATACGCAGTATTTT

clone size: -
D gene: TRBD2
V gene: TRBV7-3
J gene: TRBJ2-5
CDR3 protein: CASSHSPGGGTQYF
CDR3 DNA: TGTGCCAGCAGCCATTCTCCCGGGGGGGGAACCCAGTACTTC

clone size: -
D gene: TRBD1
V gene: TRBV2
J gene: TRBJ1-1
CDR3 protein: CASDRVLSTEAFF
CDR3 DNA: TGTGCGTCAGACAGGGTTCTGAGCACTGAAGCTTTCTTT

clone size: -
D gene: -
V gene: TRBV20-1
J gene: TRBJ2-3
CDR3 protein: CSGSLGDTQYF
CDR3 DNA: TGCAGTGGGTCTCTGGGCGATACGCAGTATTTT

clone size: -
D gene: -
V gene: TRBV10-3
J gene: TRBJ1-5
CDR3 protein: CAIAAGDTPDQPQHF
CDR3 DNA: TGTGCCATCGCTGCGGGGGACACTCCTGATCAGCCCCAGCATTTT

clone size: -
D gene: -
V gene: TRBV9
J gene: TRBJ1-3
CDR3 protein: CASRGQGNTIYF
CDR3 DNA: TGTGCCAGCCGCGGACAGGGAAACACCATATATTTT

clone size: -
D gene: -
V gene: TRBV19
J gene: TRBJ2-1
CDR3 protein: CASREQFSSYNEQFF
CDR3 DNA: TGTGCCAGTAGAGAACAGTTTAGCTCCTACAATGAGCAGTTCTTC

clone size: -
D gene: -
V gene: TRBV19
J gene: TRBJ2-7
CDR3 protein: CASSARDSAYEQYF
CDR3 DNA: TGTGCCAGTAGTGCCAGGGACTCTGCCTACGAGCAGTACTTC

clone size: -
D gene: -
V gene: TRBV7-3
J gene: TRBJ2-6
CDR3 protein: CASSLGGAAGANVLTF
CDR3 DNA: TGTGCCAGCAGCTTGGGGGGGGCAGCTGGGGCCAACGTCCTGACTTTC

clone size: -
D gene: -
V gene: TRBV11-2
J gene: TRBJ1-6
CDR3 protein: CASSPDRLGSPLHF
CDR3 DNA: TGTGCCAGCAGCCCTGACAGATTAGGTTCACCCCTCCACTTT

clone size: -
D gene: -
V gene: TRBV18
J gene: TRBJ2-2
CDR3 protein: CASSDTTNTGELFF
CDR3 DNA: TGTGCCAGCTCGGACACCACGAACACCGGGGAGCTGTTTTTT

clone size: -
D gene: TRBD1
V gene: TRBV7-3
J gene: TRBJ2-7
CDR3 protein: CASSLLAGQGMDEQYF
CDR3 DNA: TGTGCCAGCAGCTTATTGGCCGGACAGGGAATGGACGAGCAGTACTTC

clone size: -
D gene: TRBD1
V gene: TRBV7-9
J gene: TRBJ1-2
CDR3 protein: CASSSGRGRGYGYTF
CDR3 DNA: TGTGCCAGCAGCTCAGGAAGGGGGCGCGGATATGGCTACACCTTC

clone size: -
D gene: -
V gene: TRBV29-1
J gene: TRBJ1-1
CDR3 protein: CSVLRRGRNTEAFF
CDR3 DNA: TGCAGCGTGCTCCGGAGGGGTCGGAACACTGAAGCTTTCTTT

clone size: once
D gene: TRBD1
V gene: TRBV5-4
J gene: TRBJ2-7
CDR3 protein: CASSTDRGYEQYF
CDR3 DNA: TGTGCCAGCAGCACGGACAGGGGGTACGAGCAGTACTTC

clone size: -
D gene: -
V gene: TRBV10-3
J gene: TRBJ1-1
CDR3 protein: CAISEPGHMNTEAFF
CDR3 DNA: TGTGCCATCAGTGAGCCGGGACACATGAACACTGAAGCTTTCTTT

clone size: few
D gene: -
V gene: TRBV12-2
J gene: TRBJ2-5
CDR3 protein: CASRLAGTGWGCEETQYF
CDR3 DNA: TGTGCAAGTCGCTTAGCCGGGACAGGGTGGGGATGCGAGGAGACCCAGTACTTC

clone size: once
D gene: TRBD2
V gene: TRBV9
J gene: TRBJ2-1
CDR3 protein: CASSVAGSGGVGFNEQFF
CDR3 DNA: TGTGCCAGCAGCGTAGCTGGTAGCGGGGGCGTGGGCTTCAATGAGCAGTTCTTC

clone size: -
D gene: -
V gene: TRBV19
J gene: TRBJ1-5
CDR3 protein: CASSPDSNFQPQHF
CDR3 DNA: TGTGCCAGTAGCCCCGACAGCAACTTTCAGCCCCAGCATTTT

clone size: -
D gene: -
V gene: TRBV5-6
J gene: TRBJ2-7
CDR3 protein: CASSLNSYEQYF
CDR3 DNA: TGTGCCAGCAGCCTTAACTCCTACGAGCAGTACTTC

clone size: -
D gene: TRBD2
V gene: TRBV7-7
J gene: TRBJ2-5
CDR3 protein: CASSQVGLAGQETQYF
CDR3 DNA: TGTGCTAGCAGCCAAGTAGGACTAGCGGGGCAAGAGACCCAGTACTTC